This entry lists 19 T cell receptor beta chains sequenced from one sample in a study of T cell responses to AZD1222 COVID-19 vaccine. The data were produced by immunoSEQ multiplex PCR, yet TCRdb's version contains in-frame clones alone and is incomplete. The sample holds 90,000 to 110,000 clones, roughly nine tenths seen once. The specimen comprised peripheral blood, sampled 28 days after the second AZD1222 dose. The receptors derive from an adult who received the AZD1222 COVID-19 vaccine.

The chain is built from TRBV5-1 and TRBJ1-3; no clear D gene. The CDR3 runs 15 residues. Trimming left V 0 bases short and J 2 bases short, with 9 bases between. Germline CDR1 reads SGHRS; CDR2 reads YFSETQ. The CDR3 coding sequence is TGCGCCAGCAGCTTGGGAGGGCAGCCTGGAAACACCATATATTTT. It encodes CASSLGGQPGNTIYF.

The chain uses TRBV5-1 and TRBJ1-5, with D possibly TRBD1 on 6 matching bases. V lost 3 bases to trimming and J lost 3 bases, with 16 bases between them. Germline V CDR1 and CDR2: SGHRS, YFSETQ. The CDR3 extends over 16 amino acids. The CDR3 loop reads CASSWGPAGANQPQHF. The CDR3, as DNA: TGCGCCAGCAGCTGGGGCCCTGCGGGGGCCAATCAGCCCCAGCATTTT.

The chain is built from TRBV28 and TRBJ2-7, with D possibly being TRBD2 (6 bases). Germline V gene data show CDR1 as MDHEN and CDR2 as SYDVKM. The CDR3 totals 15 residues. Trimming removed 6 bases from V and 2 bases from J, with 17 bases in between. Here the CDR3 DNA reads TGTGCCAGCAGAGACACTTGGGGGGTAACCTACGAGCAGTACTTC. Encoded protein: CASRDTWGVTYEQYF. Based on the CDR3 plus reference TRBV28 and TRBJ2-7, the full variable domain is DVKVTQSSRYLVKRTGEKVFLECVQDMDHENMFWYRQDPGLGLRLIYFSYDVKMKEKGDIPEGYSVSREKKERFSLILESASTNQTSMYLCASRDTWGVTYEQYFGPGTRLTVT.

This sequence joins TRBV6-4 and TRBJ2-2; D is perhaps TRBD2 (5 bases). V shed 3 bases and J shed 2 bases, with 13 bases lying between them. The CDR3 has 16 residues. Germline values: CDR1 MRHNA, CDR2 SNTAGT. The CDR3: CASSEGWGVNTGELFF. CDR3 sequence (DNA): TGTGCCAGCAGTGAAGGTTGGGGAGTAAACACCGGGGAGCTGTTTTTT.

CDR3 sequence reads: CASSPSGRPQPQHF. The CDR3, as DNA: TGTGCCAGCTCACCATCTGGCAGGCCCCAGCCCCAGCATTTT. The V gene is TRBV18, the J gene TRBJ1-5; D is undetermined. Germline-derived CDR1 and CDR2 are KGHSH and LQKENI. The CDR3 sequence is 14 residues long. V was pared by 2 bases and J by 7 bases, with 12 bases between.

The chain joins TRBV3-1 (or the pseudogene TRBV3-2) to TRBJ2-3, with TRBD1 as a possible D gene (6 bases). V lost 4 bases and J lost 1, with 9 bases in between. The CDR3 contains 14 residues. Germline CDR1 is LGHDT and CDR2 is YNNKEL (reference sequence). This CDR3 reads CASSLRQGTDTQYF. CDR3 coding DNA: TGTGCCAGCAGCCTCCGACAGGGCACAGATACGCAGTATTTT.

The CDR3 here is CASSLAGGRFNEQFF. For the CDR3, the DNA is TGTGCCAGCAGCTTAGCGGGGGGGAGATTCAATGAGCAGTTCTTC. V gene TRBV7-2 combines with J gene TRBJ2-1; TRBD2 matches 7 bases. This CDR3 has 15 residues. J lost 6 bases, V lost 0 bases, and 5 bases had no gene match. Germline V gives CDR1 SGHTA, CDR2 FQGNSA.

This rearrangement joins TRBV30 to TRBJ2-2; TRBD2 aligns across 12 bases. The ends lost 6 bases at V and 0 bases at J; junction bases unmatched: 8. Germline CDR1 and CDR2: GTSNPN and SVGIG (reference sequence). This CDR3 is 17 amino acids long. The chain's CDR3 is CACSILAGGANTGELFF. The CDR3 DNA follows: TGTGCCTGTTCAATTCTAGCGGGAGGGGCGAACACCGGGGAGCTGTTTTTT.

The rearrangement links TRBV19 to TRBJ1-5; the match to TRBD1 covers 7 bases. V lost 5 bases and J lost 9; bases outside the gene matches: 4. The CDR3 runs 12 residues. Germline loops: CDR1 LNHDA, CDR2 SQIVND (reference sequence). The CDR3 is CASSPYRGPQHF. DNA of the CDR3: TGTGCCAGTAGTCCCTACAGGGGGCCCCAGCATTTT. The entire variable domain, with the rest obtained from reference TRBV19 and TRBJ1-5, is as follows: DGGITQSPKYLFRKEGQNVTLSCEQNLNHDAMYWYRQDPGQGLRLIYYSQIVNDFQKGDIAEGYSVSREKKESFPLTVTSAQKNPTAFYLCASSPYRGPQHFGDGTRLSIL.

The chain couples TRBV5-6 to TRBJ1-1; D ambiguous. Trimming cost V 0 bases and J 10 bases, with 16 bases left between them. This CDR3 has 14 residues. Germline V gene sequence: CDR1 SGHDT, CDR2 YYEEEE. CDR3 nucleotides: TGTGCCAGCAGCTTGGCCCGGCAGACCCGTGGAGCTTTCTTT. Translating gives CASSLARQTRGAFF.

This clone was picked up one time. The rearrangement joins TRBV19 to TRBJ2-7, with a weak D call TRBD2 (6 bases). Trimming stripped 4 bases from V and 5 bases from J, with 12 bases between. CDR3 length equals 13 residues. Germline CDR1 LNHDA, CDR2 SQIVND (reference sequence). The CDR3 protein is CASSTVPGDEQYF. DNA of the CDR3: TGTGCCAGTAGTACCGTCCCGGGAGACGAGCAGTACTTC.

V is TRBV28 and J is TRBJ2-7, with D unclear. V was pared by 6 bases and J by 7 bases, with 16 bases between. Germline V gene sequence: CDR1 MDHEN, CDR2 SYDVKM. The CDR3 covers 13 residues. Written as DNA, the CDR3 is TGTGCCAGCAGCTCCGTAATGGTTGGAGAGCAGTACTTC. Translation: CASSSVMVGEQYF.

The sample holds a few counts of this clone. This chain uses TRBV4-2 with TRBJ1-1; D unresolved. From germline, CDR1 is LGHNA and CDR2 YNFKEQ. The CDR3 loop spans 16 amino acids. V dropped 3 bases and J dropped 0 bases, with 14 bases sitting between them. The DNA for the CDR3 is TGTGCCAGCAGCCAGAAACAGAGCGTTATGAACACTGAAGCTTTCTTT. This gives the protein CASSQKQSVMNTEAFF.

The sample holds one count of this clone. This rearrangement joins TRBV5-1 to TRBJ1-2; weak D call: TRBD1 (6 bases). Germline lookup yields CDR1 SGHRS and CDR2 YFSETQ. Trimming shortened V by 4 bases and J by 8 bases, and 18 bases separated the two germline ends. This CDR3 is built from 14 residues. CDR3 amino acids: CASSLPARGQGYTF. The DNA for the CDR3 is TGCGCCAGCAGCCTCCCCGCCCGGGGGCAGGGCTACACCTTC. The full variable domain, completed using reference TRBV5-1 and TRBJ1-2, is KAGVTQTPRYLIKTRGQQVTLSCSPISGHRSVSWYQQTPGQGLQFLFEYFSETQRNKGNFPGRFSGRQFSNSRSEMNVSTLELGDSALYLCASSLPARGQGYTFGSGTRLTVV.

The CDR3 DNA is TGCGCCAGCACTTCACGACTAGCGGGGGCACAAGAGACCCAGTACTTC. This translates into CASTSRLAGAQETQYF. The chain is built from TRBV5-1 and TRBJ2-5; TRBD2 aligns across 12 bases. The junction had 8 bases not matched to a gene; V was cut back by 6 bases and J by 2 bases. The CDR3 has 16 residues. From germline, CDR1 is SGHRS and CDR2 YFSETQ.

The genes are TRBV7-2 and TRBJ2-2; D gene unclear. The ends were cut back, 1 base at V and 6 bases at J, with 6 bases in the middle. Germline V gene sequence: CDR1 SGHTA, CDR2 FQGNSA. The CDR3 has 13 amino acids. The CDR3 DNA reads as TGTGCCAGCAGCTTAGTCCGGGCCGGGGAGCTGTTTTTT. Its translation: CASSLVRAGELFF.

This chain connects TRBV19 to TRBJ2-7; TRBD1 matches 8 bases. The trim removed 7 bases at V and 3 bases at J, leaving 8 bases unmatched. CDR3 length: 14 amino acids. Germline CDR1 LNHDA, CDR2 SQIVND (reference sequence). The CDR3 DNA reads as TGTGCCAGTACCCCCCGGACAGGGATCTACGAGCAGTACTTC. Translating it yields CASTPRTGIYEQYF.

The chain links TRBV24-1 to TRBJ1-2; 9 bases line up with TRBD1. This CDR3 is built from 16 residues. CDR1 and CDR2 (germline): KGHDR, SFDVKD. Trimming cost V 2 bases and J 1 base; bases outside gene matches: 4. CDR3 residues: CATSDSGTGFNYGYTF. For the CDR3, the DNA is TGTGCCACCAGTGATTCCGGGACAGGGTTTAACTATGGCTACACCTTC.

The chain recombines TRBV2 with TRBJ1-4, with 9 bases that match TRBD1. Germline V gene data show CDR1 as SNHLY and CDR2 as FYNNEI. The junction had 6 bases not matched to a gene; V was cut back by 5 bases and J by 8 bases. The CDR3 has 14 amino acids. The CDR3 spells CASSKQGAKEKLFF. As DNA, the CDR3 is TGTGCCAGCAGTAAACAGGGGGCCAAGGAAAAACTGTTTTTT.